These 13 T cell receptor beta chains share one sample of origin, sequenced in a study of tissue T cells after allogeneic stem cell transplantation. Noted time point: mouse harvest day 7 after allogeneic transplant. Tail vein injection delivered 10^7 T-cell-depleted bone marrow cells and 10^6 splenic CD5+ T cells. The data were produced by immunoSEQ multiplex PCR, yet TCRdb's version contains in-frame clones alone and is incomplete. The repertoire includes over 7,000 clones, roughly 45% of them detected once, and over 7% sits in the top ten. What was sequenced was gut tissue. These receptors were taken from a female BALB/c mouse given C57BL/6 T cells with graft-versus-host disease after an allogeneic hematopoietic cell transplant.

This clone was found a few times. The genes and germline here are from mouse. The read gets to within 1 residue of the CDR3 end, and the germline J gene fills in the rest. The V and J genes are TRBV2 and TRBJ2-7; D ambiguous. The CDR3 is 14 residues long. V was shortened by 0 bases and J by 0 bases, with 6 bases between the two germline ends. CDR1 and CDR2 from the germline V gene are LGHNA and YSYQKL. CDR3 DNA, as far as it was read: TGTGCCAGCAGCCAAGAGGGCAGCTCCTATGAACAGTAC. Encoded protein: CASSQEGSSYEQY. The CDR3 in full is CASSQEGSSYEQYF.

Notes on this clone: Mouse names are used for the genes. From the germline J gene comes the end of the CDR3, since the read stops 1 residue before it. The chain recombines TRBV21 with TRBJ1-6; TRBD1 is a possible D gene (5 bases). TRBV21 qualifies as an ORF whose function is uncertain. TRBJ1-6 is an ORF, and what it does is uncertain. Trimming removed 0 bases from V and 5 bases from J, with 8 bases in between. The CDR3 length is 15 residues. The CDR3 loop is CASSQSRQNNSPLYF. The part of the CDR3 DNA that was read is TGTGCTAGCAGTCAATCGAGACAGAATAATTCGCCCCTCTAC.

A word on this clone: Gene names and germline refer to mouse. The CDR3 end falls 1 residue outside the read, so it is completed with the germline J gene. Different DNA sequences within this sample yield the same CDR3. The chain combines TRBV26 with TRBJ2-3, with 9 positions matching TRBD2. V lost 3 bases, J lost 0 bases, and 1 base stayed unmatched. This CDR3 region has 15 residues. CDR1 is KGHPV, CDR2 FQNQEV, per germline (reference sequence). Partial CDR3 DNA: TGTGCCAGCAGTCTTGGACTGGGGAGTGCAGAAACGCTGTAT. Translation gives CASSLGLGSAETLY. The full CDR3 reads CASSLGLGSAETLYF.

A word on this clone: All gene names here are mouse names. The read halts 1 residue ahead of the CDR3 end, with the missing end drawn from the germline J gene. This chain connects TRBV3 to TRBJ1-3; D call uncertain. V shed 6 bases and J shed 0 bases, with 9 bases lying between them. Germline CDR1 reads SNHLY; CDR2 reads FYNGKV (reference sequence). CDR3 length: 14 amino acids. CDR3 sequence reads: CASSQEYSGNTLYF. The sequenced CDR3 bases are TGTGCCAGCAGTCAAGAGTATTCTGGAAATACGCTCTAT.

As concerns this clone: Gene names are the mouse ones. The CDR3 loop is CASSRDWGKDTQYF. The DNA read from the CDR3 is TGTGCCAGCAGTCGGGACTGGGGAAAAGACACCCAGTAC. The chain links TRBV5 to TRBJ2-5; 10 bases agree with TRBD2. The read terminates 1 residue before the CDR3 end, so the remaining end is supplied by the germline J gene. CDR3 length: 14 amino acids. Germline V gene data show CDR1 as LGHNA and CDR2 as YNLKQL (reference sequence). V shed 6 bases, J shed 4 bases, and the junction held 4 bases outside the gene matches.

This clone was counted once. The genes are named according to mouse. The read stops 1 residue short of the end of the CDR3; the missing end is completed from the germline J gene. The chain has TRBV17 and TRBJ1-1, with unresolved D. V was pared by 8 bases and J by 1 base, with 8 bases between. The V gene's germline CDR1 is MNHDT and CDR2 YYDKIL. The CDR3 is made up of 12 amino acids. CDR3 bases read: TGTGCTAGCGAGGTCAAAAACACAGAAGTCTTC. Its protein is CASEVKNTEVF. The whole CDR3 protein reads CASEVKNTEVFF.

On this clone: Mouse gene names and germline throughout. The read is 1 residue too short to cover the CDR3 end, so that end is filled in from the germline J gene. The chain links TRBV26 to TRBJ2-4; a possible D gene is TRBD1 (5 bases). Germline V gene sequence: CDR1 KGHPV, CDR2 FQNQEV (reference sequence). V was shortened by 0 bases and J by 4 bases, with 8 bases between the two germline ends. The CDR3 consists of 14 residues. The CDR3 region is CASSLSPRENTLYF. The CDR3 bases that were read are TGTGCCAGCAGTCTGTCGCCCAGGGAAAACACCTTGTAC.

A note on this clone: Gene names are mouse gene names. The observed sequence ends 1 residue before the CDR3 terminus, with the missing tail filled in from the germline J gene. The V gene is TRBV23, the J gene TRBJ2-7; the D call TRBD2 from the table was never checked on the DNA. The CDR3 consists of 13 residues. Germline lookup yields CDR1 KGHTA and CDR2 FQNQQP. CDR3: CSSSRDWVYEQYF. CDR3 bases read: TGCTCCAGCAGTAGGGACTGGGTCTATGAACAGTAC.

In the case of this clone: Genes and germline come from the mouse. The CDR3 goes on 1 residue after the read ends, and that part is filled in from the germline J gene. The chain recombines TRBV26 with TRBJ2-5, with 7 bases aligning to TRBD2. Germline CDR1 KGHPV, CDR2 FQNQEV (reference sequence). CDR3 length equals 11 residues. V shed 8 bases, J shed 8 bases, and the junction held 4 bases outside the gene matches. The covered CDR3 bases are TGTGCCAGCGGGGGGGGTGGCACCCAGTAC. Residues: CASGGGGTQY. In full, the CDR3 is CASGGGGTQYF.

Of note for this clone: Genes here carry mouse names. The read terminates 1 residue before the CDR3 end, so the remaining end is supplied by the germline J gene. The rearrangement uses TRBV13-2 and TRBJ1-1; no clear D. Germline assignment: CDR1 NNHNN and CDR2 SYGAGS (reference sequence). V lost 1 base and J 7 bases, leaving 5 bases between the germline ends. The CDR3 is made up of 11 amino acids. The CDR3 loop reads CASGDPQEVFF. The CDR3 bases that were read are TGTGCCAGCGGTGATCCCCAAGAAGTCTTC.

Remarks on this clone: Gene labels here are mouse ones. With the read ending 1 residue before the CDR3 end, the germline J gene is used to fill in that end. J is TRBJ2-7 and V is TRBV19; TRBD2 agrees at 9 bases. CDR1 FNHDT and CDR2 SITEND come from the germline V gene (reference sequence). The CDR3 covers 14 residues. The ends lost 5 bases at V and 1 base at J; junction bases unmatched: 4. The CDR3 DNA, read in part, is TGTGCCAGCAGGAGACTGGGGGCATCCTATGAACAGTAC. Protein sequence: CASRRLGASYEQY. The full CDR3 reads CASRRLGASYEQYF.

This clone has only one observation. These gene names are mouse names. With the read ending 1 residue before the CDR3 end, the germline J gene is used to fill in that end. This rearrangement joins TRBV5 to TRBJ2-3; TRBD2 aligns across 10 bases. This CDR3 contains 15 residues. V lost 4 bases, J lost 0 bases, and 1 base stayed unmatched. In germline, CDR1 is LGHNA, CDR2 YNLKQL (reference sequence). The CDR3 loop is CASSRGLGSAETLYF. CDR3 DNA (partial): TGTGCCAGCAGCCGGGGACTGGGGAGTGCAGAAACGCTGTAT.

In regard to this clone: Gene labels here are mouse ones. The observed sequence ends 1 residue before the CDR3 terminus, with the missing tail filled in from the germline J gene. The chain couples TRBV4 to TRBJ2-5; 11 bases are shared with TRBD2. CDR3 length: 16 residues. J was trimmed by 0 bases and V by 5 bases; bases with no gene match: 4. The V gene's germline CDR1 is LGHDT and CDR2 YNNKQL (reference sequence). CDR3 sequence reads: CASSHDWGGNQDTQYF. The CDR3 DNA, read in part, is TGTGCCAGCAGCCACGACTGGGGGGGTAACCAAGACACCCAGTAC.